This T cell receptor beta chain is drawn from a study of blood T cell repertoires in COVID-19. Background on the study: The origin of the acute and convalescent COVID-19 samples was the United States, Italy and Spain.

The protocol was immunoSEQ multiplex PCR, while the TCRdb copy is restricted to in-frame clones and leaves out a portion. Counted here are under 80,000 clones, approximately 90% occurring once; the ten biggest clones make up around 1.3%. The trim removed 10 bases at V and 8 bases at J, leaving 7 bases unmatched. The CDR3 extends over 11 amino acids. Germline CDR1 and CDR2: ENHRY and SYGVKD. V gene TRBV10-3 combines with J gene TRBJ1-1; the match to TRBD1 covers 7 bases. This clonotype was obtained from a human donor in a cohort sampled during active COVID-19. Sequencing was done on a sample of peripheral blood. The CDR3 DNA reads TGTGCCACCAGGGGACAGATAGAAGCTTTCTTT. This codes for CATRGQIEAFF.